This T cell receptor beta chain was observed in a study of T cells in Graves' hyperthyroidism and ophthalmopathy (dated by TCRdb to between 2018 and 2021). Concerning the study at large: Peripheral blood samples were taken at the time of initial diagnosis, prior to any treatment. The study also compared thyroid tissue and blood T-cell repertoires from more than 5 Graves' hyperthyroidism patients. TCR V-J signatures able to tell the groups apart were searched for in a discovery cohort of 100 patients, of whom over 40 had Graves' ophthalmopathy and roughly 58 had stable Graves' hyperthyroidism. The approximately 100 discovery patients were randomly divided into training and test sets at a 7:3 ratio. Prospective prediction of ophthalmopathy was tested in an independent validation cohort of fewer than 20 hyperthyroidism patients and 15 to 17 patients who later progressed to ophthalmopathy. Following sampling, methimazole starting at 30 mg daily was given to hyperthyroidism patients, and high-dose intravenous methylprednisolone was given to ophthalmopathy patients. The paper reports TCR Vbeta CDR3 sequencing of about 140 peripheral blood samples: approximately 41 ophthalmopathy, fewer than 85 hyperthyroidism and around 17 progressor patients.

Overall study outcomes, separate from this receptor: In validation, progression to ophthalmopathy was predicted by the model with about 70% sensitivity and 72% to 85% specificity, a median of about 6 months before onset. Most expanded thyroid clonotypes (frequency above 0.001) were also found in blood, which suggests that blood repertoires may mirror thyroid immune responses. In cross-validation, a model built on a 13 V-J signature told ophthalmopathy apart from stable hyperthyroidism with under 90% sensitivity and about 81% specificity, and in testing the same model reached 80%/75%. Sample size was not statistically predetermined, and blinding of investigators to group allocation was not performed.

The sample holds many counts of this clonotype. This receptor's antigen is unknown. Base-call qualities are not available, and no considerably larger clone is one nucleotide away. Stable Graves' hyperthyroidism was defined as no progression to ophthalmopathy during 18 months of follow-up. The hyperthyroidism patients were between 18 and 65 years old and newly diagnosed, with a disease duration of less than 2 months. Patients with uncontrolled infections, other autoimmune diseases, pregnancy or lactation were excluded. Diagnoses were established on the basis of clinical symptoms, serum thyroxine and TRAb, thyroid ultrasound, and orbital computed tomography. Ficoll-Paque density gradient centrifugation was used to isolate PBMCs from approximately 10 ml of fresh peripheral blood. Total RNA was extracted using Trizol reagent, and RNA quality was assessed on an Agilent 2100 Bioanalyzer. The TCR beta CDR3 regions were amplified from the RNA transcripts. The TCR CDR3 was subjected to a first round of RT-PCR using the HTBI primer set and the Qiagen OneStep RT-PCR kit. Libraries were constructed in a second round of multiplex PCR, after which size selection and purification were performed. Libraries were sequenced paired-end with 100 bp reads on an Illumina HiSeq2000. The study's own analysis went as follows. Raw data were processed with SOAPnuke, discarding reads with adapters, uncalled bases, mean Phred below 15, or no exact constant-primer or identifier match. High-quality paired reads were merged using COPE v1.2.5, and each unique nucleotide sequence was defined as a clonotype. MiTCR v1.1 was used to align the clonotypes against IMGT TRBV, TRBD and TRBJ reference segments. The analysis was restricted to V-J combinations with a frequency above 0.0001, which together covered 98% to 99.2% of the repertoires. The TCS score was defined as F50 (clonal expansion) divided by E x V (chaos), with BLOSUM62-based TCRdist calculated between CDR3 peptides within each V-J. Welch's t-statistics and random forest reduced 500 to 650 V-J features to roughly 13, which were used in a naive Bayes classifier (R e1071). TCRdb ran its own pipeline on the public reads, namely fastp trimming at Q25 and MiXCR clone calling, and kept in-frame beta chains. Each CDR3 protein appears once, grouped with its most common genes and DNA. What appears here as the V and J calls and clone size reflects TCRdb's work, not the paper's. The sample records a few hundred thousand distinct CDR3 sequences, roughly 14% of which are singletons. The ten largest account for about 7% of the sample.

Sample: blood. The origin of this receptor is a young woman with Graves' hyperthyroidism.

The sequence in DNA is TGTGCCAGCAGTTTAACATCAACCGGGACAGGGGTCGGGGGCTACACCTTC. Translated, this is CASSLTSTGTGVGGYTF. The chain links TRBV12-3 or TRBV12-4 with TRBJ1-2, and 10 junction bases match TRBD1. Taken from cysteine to phenylalanine, the CDR3 has 17 residues. The kept DNA is CDR3 alone, 51 bases in frame from the first base. V lost 2 bases and J lost 8 bases, and the count of bases not matched to a germline gene is 14.